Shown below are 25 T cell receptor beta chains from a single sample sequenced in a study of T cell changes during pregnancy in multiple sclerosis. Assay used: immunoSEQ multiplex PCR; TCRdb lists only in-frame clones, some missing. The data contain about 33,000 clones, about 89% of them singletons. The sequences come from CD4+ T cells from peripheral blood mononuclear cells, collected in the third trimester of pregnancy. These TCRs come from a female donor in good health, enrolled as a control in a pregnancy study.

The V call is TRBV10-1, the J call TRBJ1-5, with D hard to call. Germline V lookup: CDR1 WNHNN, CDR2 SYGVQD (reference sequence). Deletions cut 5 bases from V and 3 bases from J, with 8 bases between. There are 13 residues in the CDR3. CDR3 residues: CASSPQINQPQHF. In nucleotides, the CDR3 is TGCGCCAGCAGTCCGCAGATCAATCAGCCCCAGCATTTT.

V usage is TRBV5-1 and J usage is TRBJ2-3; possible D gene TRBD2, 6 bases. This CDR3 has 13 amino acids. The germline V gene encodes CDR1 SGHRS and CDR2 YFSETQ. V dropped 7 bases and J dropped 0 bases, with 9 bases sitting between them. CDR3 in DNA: TGCGCCAGCCGGGAGCCCAGCACAGATACGCAGTATTTT. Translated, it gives CASREPSTDTQYF. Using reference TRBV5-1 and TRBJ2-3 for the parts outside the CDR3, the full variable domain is KAGVTQTPRYLIKTRGQQVTLSCSPISGHRSVSWYQQTPGQGLQFLFEYFSETQRNKGNFPGRFSGRQFSNSRSEMNVSTLELGDSALYLCASREPSTDTQYFGPGTRLTVL.

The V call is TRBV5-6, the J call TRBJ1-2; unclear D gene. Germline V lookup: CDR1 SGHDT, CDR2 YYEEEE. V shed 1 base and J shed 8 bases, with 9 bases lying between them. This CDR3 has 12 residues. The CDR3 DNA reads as TGTGCCAGCAGCTTGATGGCTGCCGGCTACACCTTC. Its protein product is CASSLMAAGYTF.

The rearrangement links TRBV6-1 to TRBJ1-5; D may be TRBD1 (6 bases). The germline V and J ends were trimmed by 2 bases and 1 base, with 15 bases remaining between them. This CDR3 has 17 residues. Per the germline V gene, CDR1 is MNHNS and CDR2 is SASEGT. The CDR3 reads CASSEKAGTISNQPQHF. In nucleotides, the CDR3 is TGTGCCAGCAGTGAAAAGGCAGGGACAATCAGCAATCAGCCCCAGCATTTT.

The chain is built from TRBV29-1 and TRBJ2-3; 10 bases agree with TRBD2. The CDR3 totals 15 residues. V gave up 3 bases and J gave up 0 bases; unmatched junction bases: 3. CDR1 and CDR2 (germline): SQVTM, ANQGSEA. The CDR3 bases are TGCAGCGTTGACCAACTAGCGGGAAGCACAGATACGCAGTATTTT. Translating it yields CSVDQLAGSTDTQYF.

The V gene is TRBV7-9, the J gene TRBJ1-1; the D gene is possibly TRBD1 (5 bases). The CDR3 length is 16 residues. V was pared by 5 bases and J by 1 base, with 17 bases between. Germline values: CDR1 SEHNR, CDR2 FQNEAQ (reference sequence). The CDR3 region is CASSPKGKGPNTEAFF. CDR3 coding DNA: TGTGCCAGCAGCCCCAAGGGAAAGGGGCCGAACACTGAAGCTTTCTTT.

CDR3: CASSQDPGSIYTF. The DNA for the CDR3 is TGCGCCAGCAGCCAAGATCCAGGCAGTATATACACCTTC. The chain combines TRBV4-1 with TRBJ1-2; D gene uncertain. V lost 0 bases and J lost 11, with 13 bases in between. Germline V gene sequence: CDR1 MGHRA, CDR2 YSYEKL. This CDR3 region has 13 residues.

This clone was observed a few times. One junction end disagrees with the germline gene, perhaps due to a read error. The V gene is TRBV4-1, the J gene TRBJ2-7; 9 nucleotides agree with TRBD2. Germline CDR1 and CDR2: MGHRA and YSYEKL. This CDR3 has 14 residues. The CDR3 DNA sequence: TGCGCCAGCAGCCAAGAGTTGGCTAGCGGGGTTCAAGACTTC. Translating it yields CASSQELASGVQDF.

The CDR3 DNA reads TGTGCCAGCAGTGGGGAGACCACCTATGGCTACACCTTC. The encoded protein is CASSGETTYGYTF. The chain uses TRBV2 and TRBJ1-2; no clear D gene. Germline V gene data show CDR1 as SNHLY and CDR2 as FYNNEI. V was cut by 4 bases and J by 4 bases, with 10 bases left in between. CDR3 size: 13 residues.

The CDR3 DNA sequence: TGTGCCAGCAGAAACCGGGCCCGGGACAGGGGGTCCTACGAGCAGTACTTC. This encodes CASRNRARDRGSYEQYF. This chain joins TRBV28 and TRBJ2-7; the match to TRBD1 covers 11 bases. V was clipped by 6 bases and J by 1 base; unmatched bases: 11. The germline gives CDR1 MDHEN, CDR2 SYDVKM. The CDR3 has 17 amino acids.

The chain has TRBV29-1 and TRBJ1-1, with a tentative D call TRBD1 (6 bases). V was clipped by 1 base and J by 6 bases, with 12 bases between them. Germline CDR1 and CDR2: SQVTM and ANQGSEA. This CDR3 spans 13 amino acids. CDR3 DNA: TGCAGCGTTGAAGCAGGGGCGGGTTCTGAAGCTTTCTTT. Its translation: CSVEAGAGSEAFF.

CDR3 region: CASSPGGQRTGELFF. The DNA for the CDR3 is TGTGCCAGCAGCCCCGGGGGACAGCGGACCGGGGAGCTGTTTTTT. The chain uses TRBV5-4 and TRBJ2-2; TRBD1 is a possible D gene (7 bases). Germline CDR1 SGHNT, CDR2 YYREEE (reference sequence). The CDR3 has 15 amino acids. The V gene lost 4 bases and the J gene lost 5 bases, with 15 bases spanning the gap.

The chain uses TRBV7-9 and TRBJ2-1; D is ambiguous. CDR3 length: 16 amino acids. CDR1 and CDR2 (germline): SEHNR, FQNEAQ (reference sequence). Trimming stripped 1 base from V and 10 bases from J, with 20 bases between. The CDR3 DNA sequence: TGTGCCAGCAGCTTAGTAAGGTGGGCCGACGATAAAGAGCAGTTCTTC. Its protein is CASSLVRWADDKEQFF.

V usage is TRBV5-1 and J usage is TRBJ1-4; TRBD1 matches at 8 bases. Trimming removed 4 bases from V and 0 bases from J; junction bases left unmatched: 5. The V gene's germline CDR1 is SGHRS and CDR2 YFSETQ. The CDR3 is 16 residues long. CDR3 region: CASSPVTGATNEKLFF. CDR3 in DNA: TGCGCCAGCAGCCCCGTGACAGGGGCAACTAATGAAAAACTGTTTTTT.

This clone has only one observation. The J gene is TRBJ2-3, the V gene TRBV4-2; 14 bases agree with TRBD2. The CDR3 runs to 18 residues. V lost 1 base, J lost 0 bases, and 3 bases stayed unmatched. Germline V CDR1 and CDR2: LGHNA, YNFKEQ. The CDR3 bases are TGTGCCAGCAGCCAAGGACTAGCGGGGGGGCCTAGCACAGATACGCAGTATTTT. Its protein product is CASSQGLAGGPSTDTQYF.

The CDR3 DNA reads TGTGCCAGCAGCTCCGGGGCGGAGGGTGGCTACACCTTC. Amino acid sequence: CASSSGAEGGYTF. The chain uses TRBV5-6 and TRBJ1-2, with D maybe TRBD1 (5 bases). The CDR3 is made up of 13 amino acids. The germline V gene has CDR1 SGHDT and CDR2 YYEEEE. V lost 3 bases to trimming and J lost 7 bases, with 13 bases between them.

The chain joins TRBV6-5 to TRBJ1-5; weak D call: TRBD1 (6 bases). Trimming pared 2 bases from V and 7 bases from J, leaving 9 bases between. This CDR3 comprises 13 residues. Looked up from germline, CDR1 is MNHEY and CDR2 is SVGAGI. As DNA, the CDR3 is TGTGCCAGCAGTTACGACAGGAAGCAGCCCCAGCATTTT. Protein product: CASSYDRKQPQHF.

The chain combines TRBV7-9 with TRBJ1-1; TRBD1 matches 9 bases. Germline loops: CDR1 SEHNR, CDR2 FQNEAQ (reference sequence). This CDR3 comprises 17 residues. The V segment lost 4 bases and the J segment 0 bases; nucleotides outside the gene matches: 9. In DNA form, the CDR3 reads TGTGCCAGCAGCTACACACCGGGACAGGGCTTGAACACTGAAGCTTTCTTT. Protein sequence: CASSYTPGQGLNTEAFF.

The CDR3 DNA sequence: TGTGCCAGCAGCTTAGCTCAACAGGGAGGCAATCAGCCCCAGCATTTT. This sequence encodes CASSLAQQGGNQPQHF. The V call is TRBV7-2, the J call TRBJ1-5, with D possibly being TRBD1 (6 bases). Germline V gene data show CDR1 as SGHTA and CDR2 as FQGNSA. CDR3 size: 16 residues. V was shortened by 0 bases and J by 2 bases, with 11 bases between the two germline ends.

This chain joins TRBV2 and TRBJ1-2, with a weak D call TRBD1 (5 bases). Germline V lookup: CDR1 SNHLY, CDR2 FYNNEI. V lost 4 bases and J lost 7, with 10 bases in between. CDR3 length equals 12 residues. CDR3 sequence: CASSVRGSGYTF. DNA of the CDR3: TGTGCCAGCAGTGTAAGGGGCTCTGGCTACACCTTC.

CDR3 DNA: TGTGCCAGCAGCGACAGGGTTGGTGTTGAAGCTTTCTTT. Residues: CASSDRVGVEAFF. The chain uses TRBV6-5 and TRBJ1-1, with 7 nucleotides matching TRBD1. The CDR3 covers 13 residues. Germline loops: CDR1 MNHEY, CDR2 SVGAGI. The V and J ends lost 6 bases and 7 bases, in that order; junction bases with no gene match: 8.

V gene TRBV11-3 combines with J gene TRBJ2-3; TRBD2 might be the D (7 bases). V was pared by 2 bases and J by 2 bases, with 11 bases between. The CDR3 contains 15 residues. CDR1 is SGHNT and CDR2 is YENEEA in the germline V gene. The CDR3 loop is CASSLKGGSTDTQYF. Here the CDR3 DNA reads TGTGCCAGCAGCTTAAAGGGGGGGTCCACAGATACGCAGTATTTT.

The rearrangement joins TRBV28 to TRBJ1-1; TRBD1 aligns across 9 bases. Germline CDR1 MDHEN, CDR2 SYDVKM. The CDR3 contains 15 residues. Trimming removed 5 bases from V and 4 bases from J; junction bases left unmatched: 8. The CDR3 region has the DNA TGTGCCAGCAGTACACCCGGGACAGGGAGCACTGAAGCTTTCTTT. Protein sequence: CASSTPGTGSTEAFF.

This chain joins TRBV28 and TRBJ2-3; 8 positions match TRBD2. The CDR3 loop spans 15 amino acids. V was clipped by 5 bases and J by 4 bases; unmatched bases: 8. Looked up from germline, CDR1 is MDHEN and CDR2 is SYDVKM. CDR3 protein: CASSGRGGDPDTQYF. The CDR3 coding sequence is TGTGCCAGCAGTGGCCGGGGGGGCGATCCAGATACGCAGTATTTT.

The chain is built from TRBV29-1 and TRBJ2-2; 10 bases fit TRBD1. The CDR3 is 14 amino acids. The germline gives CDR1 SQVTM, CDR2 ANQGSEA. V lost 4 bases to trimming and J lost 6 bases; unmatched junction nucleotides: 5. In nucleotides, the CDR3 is TGCAGCGTTGTAAGGGACAGGGGCGCCGGGGAGCTGTTTTTT. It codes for CSVVRDRGAGELFF.